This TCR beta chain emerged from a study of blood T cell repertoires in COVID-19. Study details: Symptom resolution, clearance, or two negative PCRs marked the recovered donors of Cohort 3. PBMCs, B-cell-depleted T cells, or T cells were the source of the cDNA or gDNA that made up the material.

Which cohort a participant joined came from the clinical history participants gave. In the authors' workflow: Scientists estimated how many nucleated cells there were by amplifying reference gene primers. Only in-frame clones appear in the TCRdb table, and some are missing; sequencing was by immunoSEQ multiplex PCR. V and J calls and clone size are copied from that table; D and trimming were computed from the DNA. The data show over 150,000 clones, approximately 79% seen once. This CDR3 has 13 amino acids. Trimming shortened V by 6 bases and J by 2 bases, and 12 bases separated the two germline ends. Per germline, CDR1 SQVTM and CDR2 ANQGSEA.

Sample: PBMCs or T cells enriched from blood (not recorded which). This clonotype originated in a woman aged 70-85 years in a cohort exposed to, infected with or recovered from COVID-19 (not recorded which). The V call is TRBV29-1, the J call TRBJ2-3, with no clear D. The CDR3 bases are TGCAGCGTCCACACCGCCTTCACAGATACGCAGTATTTT. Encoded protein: CSVHTAFTDTQYF.